The T cell receptor beta chain described here comes from a study of radiotherapy plus CTLA-4 blockade in lung cancer. General study results and limits: After radiotherapy and ipilimumab, tumor-derived clones expanded in peripheral blood. Alongside interferon-beta, early blood T cell clone dynamics were reportedly the best predictor of response.

Only one count was recorded for this clone. Its antigen is unidentified. Germline V gives CDR1 LNHDA, CDR2 SQIVND (reference sequence). The CDR3 length is 14 residues. Losses at the gene ends were 10 bases for V and 4 bases for J; bases not matched to a gene: 11. Ipilimumab-mediated CTLA-4 blockade plus focal radiation was given to patients having chemo-refractory metastatic non-small-cell lung cancer. Measured with immunoSEQ multiplex PCR; TCRdb has only the in-frame clones, and not every one. The sample has about 97,000 clones, 65% to 80% seen once. The clonotype originates from a human donor with non-small cell lung cancer who had a partial response to radiotherapy plus ipilimumab. Some clones in this sample may be carry-over from other donors' samples. The sample in question was peripheral blood, obtained from a patient treated with radiotherapy plus ipilimumab. The chain couples TRBV19 to TRBJ1-2, with 8 bases lining up with TRBD1. The CDR3 nucleotides are TGTGCCACCCACAGGGGGGGGGCTGGCTATGGCTACACCTTC. It is translated as CATHRGGAGYGYTF.